Listed below are T cell receptor beta chains from one sample, sequenced in a study of T cell responses to AZD1222 COVID-19 vaccine. Profiling relied on immunoSEQ multiplex PCR, and the TCRdb table lists in-frame clones only, not all of them. In the table there are about 68,000 clones, roughly 86% of which are singletons. Sequenced material: peripheral blood, taken on day 0 of AZD1222 vaccination. Every receptor here comes from an adult in good health. Both conserved end residues are part of each CDR3. A D gene is named only where the DNA matches it firmly. Size tells how often a clone was seen (once, few, many) or the class of an expanded clone, and some rows leave it out.

>.|TRBV19|TRBJ1-1|.
TGTGCCAGTAGTCCGACAGCTAAGAACACTGAAGCTTTCTTT
CASSPTAKNTEAFF
>.|TRBV18|TRBJ2-7|TRBD2
TGTGCCAGCTCACCACCGGTCGTAGGGGGACTAGCGGCATCCTACGAGCAGTACTTC
CASSPPVVGGLAASYEQYF
>.|TRBV5-5|TRBJ1-3|.
TGTGCCAGCAGCTTCGGCGGGTCTGGAAACACCATATATTTT
CASSFGGSGNTIYF
>.|TRBV24-1|TRBJ2-3|TRBD2
TGTGCCACCAAGTCTAGCGGGAGGTCAGATACGCAGTATTTT
CATKSSGRSDTQYF
>.|TRBV4-3|TRBJ1-6|.
TGCGCCAGCAGCCAAGAGGCTGGGGACTCGGGTAATTCACCCCTCCACTTT
CASSQEAGDSGNSPLHF
>.|TRBV27|TRBJ2-7|TRBD2
TGTGCCAGCAGTTTATCGGCGGGAGGGCCGTACGAGCAGTACTTC
CASSLSAGGPYEQYF
>once|TRBV7-9|TRBJ1-1|.
TGTGCCAGCAGCTTAGGGGGTGTTGGAGCTTTCTTT
CASSLGGVGAFF
>.|TRBV28|TRBJ2-5|TRBD1
TGTGCCAGCAGTGGCCGGGACAGGGCGGGGGAGACCCAGTACTTC
CASSGRDRAGETQYF
>.|TRBV25-1|TRBJ1-1|.
TGTGCCAGCAGTGAAGCCCCACAGGGTGTTGCTGAAGCTTTCTTT
CASSEAPQGVAEAFF
>.|TRBV28|TRBJ2-7|TRBD2
TGTGCCAGCAGTTTCGGCGGGAGTCCCTACGAGCAGTACTTC
CASSFGGSPYEQYF
>.|TRBV11-2|TRBJ2-7|TRBD2
TGTGCCAGCAGTAAGACGGCGGGAGTCCACGAGCAGTACTTC
CASSKTAGVHEQYF
>few|TRBV5-1|TRBJ2-7|.
TGCGCCAGCAGCTTCGCCGGGAGTACCTACGAGCAGTACTTC
CASSFAGSTYEQYF
>once|TRBV11-2|TRBJ2-7|.
TGTGCCAGCAGCCCCATCCGGGCCCCGCTTCCCTACGAGCAGTACTTC
CASSPIRAPLPYEQYF
>.|TRBV24-1|TRBJ2-3|.
TGTGCCACCAGTGATTTCGCAGATACGCAGTATTTT
CATSDFADTQYF
>.|TRBV2|TRBJ2-1|TRBD2
TGTGCCAGCAGGCGGACTAGCGGGAATAATGAGCAGTTCTTC
CASRRTSGNNEQFF
>.|TRBV27|TRBJ1-3|.
TGTGCCAGCAGCCTCCGGGCCAGCCGCGGAAACACCATATATTTT
CASSLRASRGNTIYF
>.|TRBV5-1|TRBJ1-2|.
TGCGCCAGCAGAGGTGTGGACTATGGCTACACCTTC
CASRGVDYGYTF
>.|TRBV18|TRBJ2-7|.
TGTGCCAGCTCCCCCAGGCAGGGAGTCTACGAGCAGTACTTC
CASSPRQGVYEQYF
>.|TRBV2|TRBJ2-7|TRBD2
TGTGCCAGCAGTCCAAATCTTTCTAGCGGGAGCGCCTACGAGCAGTACTTC
CASSPNLSSGSAYEQYF
>.|TRBV19|TRBJ1-1|.
TGTGCCAGTAGTACGCTACCTGGGGGAGAGCCTGAAGCTTTCTTT
CASSTLPGGEPEAFF
>.|TRBV6-5|TRBJ2-7|.
TGTGCCAGCAGTTGGGCGGGAACCGACTACGAGCAGTACTTC
CASSWAGTDYEQYF
>once|TRBV27|TRBJ2-1|TRBD1
TGTGCCAGCAGTTTGACAGGGAACAATGAGCAGTTCTTC
CASSLTGNNEQFF
>.|TRBV19|TRBJ1-2|.
TGTGCCAGTAGAACCCCCCGGGGCAGGACGATCCGATATGGCTACACCTTC
CASRTPRGRTIRYGYTF
>.|TRBV25-1|TRBJ1-2|TRBD1
TGTGCCAGCAGTGATTCCGGACAGGGCTATGGCTACACCTTC
CASSDSGQGYGYTF
>.|TRBV18|TRBJ2-2|.
TGTGCCAGCTCACCACCAGGGAACACCGGGGAGCTGTTTTTT
CASSPPGNTGELFF
>few|TRBV7-9|TRBJ2-7|TRBD1
TGTGCCAGCTCTTCGAGACAGGGGGCCTACGAGCAGTACTTC
CASSSRQGAYEQYF
>.|TRBV11-2|TRBJ1-1|.
TGTGCCAGCAGCTTAGAGGCAGCCCTGAACACTGAAGCTTTCTTT
CASSLEAALNTEAFF
>.|TRBV7-9|TRBJ2-3|TRBD2
TGTGCCAGCAGCTTGACTAGCGGGATGGCAGATACGCAGTATTTT
CASSLTSGMADTQYF
>.|TRBV28|TRBJ1-1|.
TGTGCCAGCCCCCCCGTCGGCGGTTCCATCATGAACACTGAAGCTTTCTTT
CASPPVGGSIMNTEAFF
>.|TRBV19|TRBJ1-2|.
TGTGCCACCACCGGGCCCGTTCTTTTTAACTATGGCTACACCTTC
CATTGPVLFNYGYTF
>few|TRBV7-9|TRBJ2-7|.
TGTGCCAGCAGCTTAGGGTACAGTAGCTCCTACGAGCAGTACTTC
CASSLGYSSSYEQYF
>.|TRBV6-1|TRBJ1-2|.
TGTGCCAGCAGTGAAAGGGCAGCCAGCTATGGCTACACCTTC
CASSERAASYGYTF
>once|TRBV24-1|TRBJ2-1|TRBD2
TGTGCCACCAGTGGGGGACTAGCGGGAGTTGGGGATGAGCAGTTCTTC
CATSGGLAGVGDEQFF
>once|TRBV5-1|TRBJ2-5|.
TGCGCCAGCAGCTTGGCAGGGTTAGGCGAGACCCAGTACTTC
CASSLAGLGETQYF
>.|TRBV28|TRBJ1-5|TRBD1
TGTGCCAGCAGTTTACAGGGGGCGCGCAATCAGCCCCAGCATTTT
CASSLQGARNQPQHF
>.|TRBV4-3|TRBJ2-2|.
TGCGCCAGCAGCCAGACCATGCCTCGAGACACCGGGGAGCTGTTTTTT
CASSQTMPRDTGELFF
>.|TRBV10-1|TRBJ2-3|.
TGCGCCAGCAGTGAATCTAGCGGCACAGATACGCAGTATTTT
CASSESSGTDTQYF
>.|TRBV19|TRBJ2-6|.
TGTGCCAGTAGTATAGACTCTCTAGGGGGAGGTGGGGCCAACGTCCTGACTTTC
CASSIDSLGGGGANVLTF
>.|TRBV24-1|TRBJ2-3|.
TGTGCCACCAGTGATTTCTCGGCTACAGATACGCAGTATTTT
CATSDFSATDTQYF
>.|TRBV11-2|TRBJ2-7|.
TGTGCCAGCAGCGACGGAGCGGCGACCTACGAGCAGTACTTC
CASSDGAATYEQYF
>.|TRBV19|TRBJ2-1|.
TGTGCCAGTAGTTCGACAGTTTCCTACAATGAGCAGTTCTTC
CASSSTVSYNEQFF
>once|TRBV5-1|TRBJ2-2|TRBD2
TGCGCCAGCAGCCCGTCGCCAACCGGGACTAGCGGGACCCAGTCGAACACCGGGGAGCTGTTTTTT
CASSPSPTGTSGTQSNTGELFF
>few|TRBV27|TRBJ1-2|.
TGTGCCAGCAGTTTCTCAGGGGATGGCTACACCTTC
CASSFSGDGYTF
>.|TRBV27|TRBJ1-1|TRBD1
TGTGCCAGCAGTTATACCGGGACAGGGAACACTGAAGCTTTCTTT
CASSYTGTGNTEAFF
>.|TRBV28|TRBJ1-1|.
TGTGCCAGCAGTTCAAACAGAGCCGGTGTCACTGAAGCTTTCTTT
CASSSNRAGVTEAFF
>.|TRBV2|TRBJ1-6|TRBD1
TGTGCCAGCAGGGGGGACAGCCATTCACCCCTCCACTTT
CASRGDSHSPLHF